These T cell receptor beta chains were read from a single sample in a study of cytomegalovirus exposure and HLA in healthy donors. Data came from immunoSEQ multiplex PCR; TCRdb stores just in-frame clones and leaves some out. The data contain some 140,000 clones, around 80% of them singletons. The sequencing sample was made of PBMCs. These TCRs come from a man aged 35-49 years in good health and CMV-seropositive. CDR3s include the opening cysteine and the closing phenylalanine or tryptophan. The D gene is left open where the match is weak. Not every row has a clone size; where given, it reads once, few, many or a size class.

clone_size d_call j_call v_call cdr3_aa cdr3_nt
once TRBD2 TRBJ2-5 TRBV5-4 CASSFPLAGEAETQYF TGTGCCAGCAGCTTCCCGCTAGCGGGAGAGGCAGAGACCCAGTACTTC
- TRBD1 TRBJ1-4 TRBV29-1 CSANSWNRGGEKLFF TGCAGCGCGAACTCGTGGAACAGGGGCGGCGAAAAACTGTTTTTT
- - TRBJ2-7 TRBV19 CASNEGGEFYEQYF TGTGCCAGTAACGAGGGCGGAGAATTTTACGAGCAGTACTTC
few - TRBJ1-4 TRBV5-6 CASSMGGYNEKLFF TGTGCCAGCAGCATGGGAGGGTACAATGAAAAACTGTTTTTT
- TRBD1 TRBJ1-1 TRBV9 CASSVGQDNFFNTEAFF TGTGCCAGCAGCGTCGGACAGGACAACTTTTTTAACACTGAAGCTTTCTTT
- - TRBJ1-2 TRBV28 CASSLGSGIDRDYTF TGTGCCAGCAGTTTAGGTTCAGGGATTGACAGAGACTACACCTTC
few TRBD1 TRBJ2-6 TRBV10-3 CAISFTGAGANVLTF TGTGCCATCAGTTTTACAGGGGCTGGGGCCAACGTCCTGACTTTC
- TRBD2 TRBJ2-7 TRBV19 CASSLRTSGMYEQYF TGTGCCAGTAGTCTCCGGACTAGCGGGATGTACGAGCAGTACTTC
few - TRBJ2-4 TRBV5-1 CASSLGLQNIQYF TGCGCCAGCAGCTTGGGACTTCAAAACATTCAGTACTTC
few - TRBJ2-5 TRBV19 CASSRLPPETQYF TGTGCCAGTAGTAGACTACCTCCGGAGACCCAGTACTTC
- - TRBJ2-1 TRBV9 CASSVGSNNEQFF TGTGCCAGCAGCGTAGGGTCTAACAATGAGCAGTTCTTC
- TRBD2 TRBJ2-3 TRBV6-1 CASSEVLAGGMRGTDTQYF TGTGCCAGCAGTGAAGTTTTAGCGGGAGGGATGAGGGGCACAGATACGCAGTATTTT
- - TRBJ2-2 TRBV10-2 CASRVDRQGELFF TGCGCCAGCAGAGTGGACAGACAAGGGGAGCTGTTTTTT
- - TRBJ1-5 TRBV9 CASSVGDTEYSNQPQHF TGTGCCAGCAGCGTAGGGGACACCGAGTATAGCAATCAGCCCCAGCATTTT
- TRBD2 TRBJ2-1 TRBV4-1 CASSDWTSGSNEQFF TGCGCCAGCAGCGACTGGACTAGCGGGAGCAATGAGCAGTTCTTC
- - TRBJ2-3 TRBV7-9 CASSSGLRGTDTQYF TGTGCCAGCAGCTCGGGACTTAGGGGCACAGATACGCAGTATTTT
- - TRBJ2-3 TRBV6-5 CASSRPFADTQYF TGTGCCAGCAGTCGCCCGTTCGCGGATACGCAGTATTTT
- TRBD1 TRBJ1-4 TRBV27 CASRLGQGRANEKLFF TGTGCCAGCAGACTCGGACAGGGTCGGGCAAATGAAAAACTGTTTTTT
- TRBD2 TRBJ2-7 TRBV19 CASSQTSGSHEQYF TGTGCCAGTAGTCAGACTAGCGGGAGCCACGAGCAGTACTTC
- - TRBJ1-6 TRBV5-8 CASSSGQLNSPLHF TGTGCCAGCAGCTCAGGACAGCTAAATTCACCCCTCCACTTT
- - TRBJ1-1 TRBV7-6 CASSYYQGSGAFF TGTGCCAGCAGCTATTATCAGGGCTCGGGAGCTTTCTTT
- - TRBJ1-2 TRBV28 CASTPGWTYGYTF TGTGCCAGCACCCCCGGCTGGACTTATGGCTACACCTTC
- TRBD2 TRBJ2-5 TRBV7-6 CASSPAPSGSQETQYF TGTGCCAGCAGTCCAGCCCCTAGCGGGAGCCAAGAGACCCAGTACTTC
- TRBD1 TRBJ1-2 TRBV6-1 CASRLDRGNYGYTF TGTGCCAGCAGACTAGACAGGGGGAACTATGGCTACACCTTC
- - TRBJ1-1 TRBV5-1 CASSLFQGGADEAFF TGCGCCAGCAGCCTGTTCCAGGGAGGGGCAGATGAAGCTTTCTTT
- TRBD1 TRBJ1-5 TRBV11-2 CASSLAQTGLGSNQPQHF TGTGCCAGCAGCTTAGCCCAGACAGGGTTAGGAAGCAATCAGCCCCAGCATTTT
few - TRBJ1-4 TRBV27 CASSFRQSTYEKLFF TGTGCCAGCTCCTTTCGACAGAGCACTTATGAAAAACTGTTTTTT
- TRBD1 TRBJ1-1 TRBV5-6 CASSFRGLNTEAFF TGTGCCAGCAGCTTCAGGGGGCTGAACACTGAAGCTTTCTTT
- - TRBJ2-7 TRBV7-2 CASSSLARGREQYF TGTGCCAGCAGCTCCTTAGCGAGAGGACGGGAGCAGTACTTC
- - TRBJ2-7 TRBV21-1 CASSPSKGNPHRAYEQYF TGTGCCAGCAGCCCCTCCAAGGGAAACCCACACAGGGCGTACGAGCAGTACTTC
few - TRBJ2-5 TRBV14 CASSQGVLRGGGETQYF TGTGCCAGCAGCCAAGGAGTTTTGCGGGGAGGGGGAGAGACCCAGTACTTC
- - TRBJ1-1 TRBV29-1 CSVFRVETEAFF TGCAGCGTTTTCAGGGTTGAGACTGAAGCTTTCTTT
- - TRBJ2-7 TRBV27 CASSPFGAYEQYF TGTGCCAGCAGCCCGTTCGGTGCCTACGAGCAGTACTTC
- - TRBJ2-2 TRBV5-1 CASSLQGSDTGELFF TGCGCCAGCAGCTTACAGGGAAGCGACACCGGGGAGCTGTTTTTT
once TRBD1 TRBJ2-7 TRBV7-8 CASSLGRDREWVEQYF TGTGCCAGCAGCTTAGGGCGGGACAGGGAATGGGTCGAGCAGTACTTC
- - TRBJ2-7 TRBV11-2 CASSPRLDSGPYEQYF TGTGCCAGCAGCCCTAGACTGGACAGCGGTCCGTACGAGCAGTACTTC
few - TRBJ1-2 TRBV19 CASSSGESRYGYTF TGTGCCAGTAGTAGCGGGGAAAGTCGCTATGGCTACACCTTC
- TRBD1 TRBJ1-4 TRBV6-1 CASSEGQGSTYEKLFF TGTGCCAGCAGTGAGGGACAGGGTTCCACTTACGAAAAACTGTTTTTT
- - TRBJ1-2 TRBV5-1 CASGQTVNYGYTF TGCGCCAGCGGGCAAACCGTTAACTATGGCTACACCTTC
- - TRBJ2-7 TRBV19 CASSSTRGYEQYF TGTGCCAGTAGTAGCACTCGGGGCTACGAGCAGTACTTC
- - TRBJ1-1 TRBV29-1 CSVNSVPNTEAFF TGCAGCGTCAACAGTGTCCCGAACACTGAAGCTTTCTTT
- TRBD2 TRBJ2-3 TRBV27 CASSPLSLAGLSTDTQYF TGTGCCAGCAGTCCCCTCTCTCTAGCGGGCCTTAGCACAGATACGCAGTATTTT
- - TRBJ1-4 TRBV5-1 CASSSPTGATNEKLFF TGCGCCAGCAGCTCACCTACAGGCGCAACTAATGAAAAACTGTTTTTT
- - TRBJ1-1 TRBV5-1 CASSSNRVGEGTEAFF TGCGCCAGCAGCTCCAACAGGGTAGGGGAAGGAACTGAAGCTTTCTTT
- - TRBJ1-5 TRBV29-1 CSVVADNQPQHF TGCAGCGTTGTGGCAGACAATCAGCCCCAGCATTTT
- - TRBJ1-5 TRBV6-5 CASKGGGNQPQHF TGTGCCAGTAAAGGGGGAGGCAATCAGCCCCAGCATTTT
- TRBD1 TRBJ2-1 TRBV6-5 CASSPDRARYNEQFF TGTGCCAGCAGTCCGGACAGGGCAAGGTACAATGAGCAGTTCTTC